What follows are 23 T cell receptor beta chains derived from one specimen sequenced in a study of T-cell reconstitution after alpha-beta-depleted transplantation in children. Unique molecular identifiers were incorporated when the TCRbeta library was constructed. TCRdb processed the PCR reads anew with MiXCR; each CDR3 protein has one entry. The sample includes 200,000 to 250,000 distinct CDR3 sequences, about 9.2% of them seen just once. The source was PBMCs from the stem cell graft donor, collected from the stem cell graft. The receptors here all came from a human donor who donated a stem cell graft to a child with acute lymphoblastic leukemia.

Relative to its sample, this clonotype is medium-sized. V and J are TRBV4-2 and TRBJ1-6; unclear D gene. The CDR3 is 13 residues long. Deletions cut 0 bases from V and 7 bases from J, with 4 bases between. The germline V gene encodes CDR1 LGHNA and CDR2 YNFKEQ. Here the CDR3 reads CASSQDPNSPLHF. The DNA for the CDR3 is TGTGCCAGCAGCCAAGATCCGAATTCACCCCTCCACTTT.

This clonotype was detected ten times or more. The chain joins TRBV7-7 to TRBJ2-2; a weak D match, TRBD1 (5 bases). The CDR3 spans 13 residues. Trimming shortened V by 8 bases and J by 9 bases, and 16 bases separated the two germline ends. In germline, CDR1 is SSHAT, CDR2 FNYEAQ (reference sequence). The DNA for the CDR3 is TGTGCCAGCGGAGCAGGGTTTGGTAGGGAGCTGTTTTTT. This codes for CASGAGFGRELFF.

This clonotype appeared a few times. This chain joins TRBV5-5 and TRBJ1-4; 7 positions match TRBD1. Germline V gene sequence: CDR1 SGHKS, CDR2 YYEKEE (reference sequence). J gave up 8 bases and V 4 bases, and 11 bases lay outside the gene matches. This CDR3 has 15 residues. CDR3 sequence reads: CASSTRQGGWEKLFF. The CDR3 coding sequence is TGTGCCAGCAGCACCAGACAGGGAGGGTGGGAAAAACTGTTTTTT.

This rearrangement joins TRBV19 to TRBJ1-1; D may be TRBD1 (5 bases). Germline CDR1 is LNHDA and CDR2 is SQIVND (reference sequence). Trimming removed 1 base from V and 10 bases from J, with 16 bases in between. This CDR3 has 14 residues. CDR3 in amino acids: CASSIGGSPTRAFF. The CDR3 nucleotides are TGTGCCAGTAGTATAGGGGGGAGCCCGACGCGAGCTTTCTTT.

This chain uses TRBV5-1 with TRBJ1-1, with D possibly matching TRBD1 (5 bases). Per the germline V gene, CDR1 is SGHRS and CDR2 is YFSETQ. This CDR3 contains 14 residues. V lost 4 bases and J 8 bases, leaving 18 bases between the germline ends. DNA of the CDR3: TGCGCCAGCAGCCTCCGGGACGGAAGACCAGAAGCTTTCTTT. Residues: CASSLRDGRPEAFF.

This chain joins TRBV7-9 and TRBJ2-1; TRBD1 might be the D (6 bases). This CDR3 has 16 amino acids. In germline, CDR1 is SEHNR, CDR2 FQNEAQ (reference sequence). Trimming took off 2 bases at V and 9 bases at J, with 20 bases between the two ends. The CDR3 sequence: CASSLSLSLQGGEQFF. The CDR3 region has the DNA TGTGCCAGCAGCTTATCTCTTTCTTTACAAGGGGGTGAGCAGTTCTTC. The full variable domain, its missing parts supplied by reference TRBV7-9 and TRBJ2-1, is DTGVSQNPRHKITKRGQNVTFRCDPISEHNRLYWYRQTLGQGPEFLTYFQNEAQLEKSRLLSDRFSAERPKGSFSTLEIQRTEQGDSAMYLCASSLSLSLQGGEQFFGPGTRLTVL.

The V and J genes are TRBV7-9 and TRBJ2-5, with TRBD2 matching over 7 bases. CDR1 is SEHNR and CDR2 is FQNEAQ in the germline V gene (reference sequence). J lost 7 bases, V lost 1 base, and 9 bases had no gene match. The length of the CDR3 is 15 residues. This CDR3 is CASSLGGTNDRTQYF. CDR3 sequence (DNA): TGTGCCAGCAGCTTAGGTGGGACTAACGATCGGACCCAGTACTTC.

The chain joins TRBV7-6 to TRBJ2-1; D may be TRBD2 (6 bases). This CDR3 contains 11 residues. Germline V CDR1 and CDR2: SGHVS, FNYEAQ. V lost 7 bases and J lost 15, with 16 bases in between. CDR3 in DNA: TGTGCCAGCACCACGGAGGGTAGTCTGTTCTTC. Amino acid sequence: CASTTEGSLFF.

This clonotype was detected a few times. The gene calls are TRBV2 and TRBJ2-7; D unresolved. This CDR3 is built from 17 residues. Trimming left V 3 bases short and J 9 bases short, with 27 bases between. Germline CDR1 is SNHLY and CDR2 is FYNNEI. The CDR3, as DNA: TGTGCCAGCAGTGACCCATTGCCGGCCGGGTCAAAAATGGGGCAGTACTTC. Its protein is CASSDPLPAGSKMGQYF.

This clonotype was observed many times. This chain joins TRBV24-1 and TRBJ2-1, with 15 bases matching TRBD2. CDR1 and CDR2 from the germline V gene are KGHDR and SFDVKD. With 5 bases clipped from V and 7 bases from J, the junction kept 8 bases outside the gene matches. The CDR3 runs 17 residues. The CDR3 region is CATSALGTSGGKNEQFF. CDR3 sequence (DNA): TGTGCCACCAGTGCTCTTGGGACTAGCGGGGGGAAAAATGAGCAGTTCTTC.

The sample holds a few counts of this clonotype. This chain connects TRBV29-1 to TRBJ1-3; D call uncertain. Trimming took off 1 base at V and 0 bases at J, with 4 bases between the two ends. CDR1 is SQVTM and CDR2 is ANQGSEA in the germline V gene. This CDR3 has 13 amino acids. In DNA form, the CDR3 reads TGCAGCGTTGAAGGGTCCTCTGGAAACACCATATATTTT. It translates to CSVEGSSGNTIYF.

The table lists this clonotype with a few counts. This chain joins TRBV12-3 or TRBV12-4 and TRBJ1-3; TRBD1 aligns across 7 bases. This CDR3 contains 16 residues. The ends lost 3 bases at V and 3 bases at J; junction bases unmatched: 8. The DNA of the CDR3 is TGTGCCAGCAGTTTTTATTCGGGACAGCTTGGAAACACCATATATTTT. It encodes CASSFYSGQLGNTIYF.

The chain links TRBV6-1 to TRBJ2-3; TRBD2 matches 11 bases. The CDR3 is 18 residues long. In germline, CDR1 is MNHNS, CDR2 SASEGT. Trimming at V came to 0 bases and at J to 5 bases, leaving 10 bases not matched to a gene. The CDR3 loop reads CASSEARLAGGPGDTQYF. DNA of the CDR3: TGTGCCAGCAGTGAAGCCCGTCTAGCGGGGGGTCCGGGAGATACGCAGTATTTT.

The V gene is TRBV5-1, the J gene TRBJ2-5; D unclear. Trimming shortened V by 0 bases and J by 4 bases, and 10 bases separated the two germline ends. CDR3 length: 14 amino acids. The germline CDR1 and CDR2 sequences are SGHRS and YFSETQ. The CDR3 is CASSLGLVGETQYF. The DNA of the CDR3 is TGCGCCAGCAGCTTGGGGCTAGTAGGAGAGACCCAGTACTTC. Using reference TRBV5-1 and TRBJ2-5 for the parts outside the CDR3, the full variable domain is KAGVTQTPRYLIKTRGQQVTLSCSPISGHRSVSWYQQTPGQGLQFLFEYFSETQRNKGNFPGRFSGRQFSNSRSEMNVSTLELGDSALYLCASSLGLVGETQYFGPGTRLLVL.

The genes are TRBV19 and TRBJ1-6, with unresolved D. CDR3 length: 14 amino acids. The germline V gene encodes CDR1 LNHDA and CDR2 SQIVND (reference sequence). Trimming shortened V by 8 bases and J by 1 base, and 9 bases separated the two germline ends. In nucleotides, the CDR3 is TGTGCCAGTCGGGGAAGTTCCTATAATTCACCCCTCCACTTT. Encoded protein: CASRGSSYNSPLHF.

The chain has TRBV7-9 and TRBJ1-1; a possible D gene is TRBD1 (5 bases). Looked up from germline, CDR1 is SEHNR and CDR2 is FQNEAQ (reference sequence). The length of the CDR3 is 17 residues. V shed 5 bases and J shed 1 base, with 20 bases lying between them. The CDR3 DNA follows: TGTGCCAGCAGCGGTCATGGGGCTCGGTTTAAGAACACTGAAGCTTTCTTT. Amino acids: CASSGHGARFKNTEAFF.

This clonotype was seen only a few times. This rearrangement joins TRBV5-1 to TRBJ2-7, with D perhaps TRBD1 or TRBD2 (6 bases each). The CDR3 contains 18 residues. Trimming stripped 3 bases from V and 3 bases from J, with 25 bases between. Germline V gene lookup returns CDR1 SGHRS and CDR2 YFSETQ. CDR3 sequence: CASSSKRTIGSDSYEQYF. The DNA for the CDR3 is TGCGCCAGCAGCTCGAAACGGACTATCGGCTCGGACAGCTACGAGCAGTACTTC.

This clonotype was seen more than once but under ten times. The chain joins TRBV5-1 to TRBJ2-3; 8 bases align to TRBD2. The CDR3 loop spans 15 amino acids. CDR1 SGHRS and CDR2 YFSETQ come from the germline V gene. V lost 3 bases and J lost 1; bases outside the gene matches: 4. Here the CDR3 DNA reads TGCGCCAGCAGCTCCGTGACTAGCGGCACAGATACGCAGTATTTT. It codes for CASSSVTSGTDTQYF.

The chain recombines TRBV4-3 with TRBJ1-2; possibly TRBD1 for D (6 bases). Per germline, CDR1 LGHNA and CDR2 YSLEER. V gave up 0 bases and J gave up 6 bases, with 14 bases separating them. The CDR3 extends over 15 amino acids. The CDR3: CASSQDGTQGNGYTF. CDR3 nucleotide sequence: TGCGCCAGCAGCCAAGACGGGACCCAGGGGAATGGCTACACCTTC.

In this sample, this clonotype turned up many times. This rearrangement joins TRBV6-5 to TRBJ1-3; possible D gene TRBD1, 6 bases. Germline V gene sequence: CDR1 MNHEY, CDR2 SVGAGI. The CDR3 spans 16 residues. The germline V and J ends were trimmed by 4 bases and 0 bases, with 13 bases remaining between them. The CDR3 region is CASSSGTPRSGNTIYF. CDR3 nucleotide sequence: TGTGCCAGCAGTTCCGGGACACCTCGCTCTGGAAACACCATATATTTT.

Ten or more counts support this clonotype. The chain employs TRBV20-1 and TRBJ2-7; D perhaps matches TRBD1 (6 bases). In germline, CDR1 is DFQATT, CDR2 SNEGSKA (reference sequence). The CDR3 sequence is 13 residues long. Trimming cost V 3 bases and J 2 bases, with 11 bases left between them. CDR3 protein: CSASGQGPYEQYF. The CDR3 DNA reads TGCAGTGCTAGTGGGCAGGGGCCCTACGAGCAGTACTTC.

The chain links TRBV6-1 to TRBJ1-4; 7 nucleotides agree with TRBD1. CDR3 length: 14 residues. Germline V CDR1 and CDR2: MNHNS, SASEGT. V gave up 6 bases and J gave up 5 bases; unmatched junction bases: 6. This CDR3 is CASSWGQINEKLFF. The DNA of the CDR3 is TGTGCCAGCAGCTGGGGACAGATCAATGAAAAACTGTTTTTT.

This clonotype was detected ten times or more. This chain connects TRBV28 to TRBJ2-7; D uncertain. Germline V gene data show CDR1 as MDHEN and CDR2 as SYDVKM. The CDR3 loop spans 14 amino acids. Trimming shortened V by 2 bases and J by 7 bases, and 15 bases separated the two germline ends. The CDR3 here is CASSLVWRQEEQYF. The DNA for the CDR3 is TGTGCCAGCAGTTTAGTATGGCGGCAGGAAGAGCAGTACTTC.